Listed here are 21 T cell receptor beta chains from one sample, sequenced in a study of cytotoxic CD8 clonotypes in ibrutinib-treated CLL (dated by TCRdb to the early 2020s). This specimen's time point label, per the study, means: progressive disease on ibrutinib. The library was prepared using the immunoSEQ multiplex PCR assay. TCRdb re-hosts the immuneACCESS table, in-frame sequences only. Its copies lack some clones; in the studies checked, an unresolved V gene accounts for under half of them, and the cause for the rest is not known. The sample table lists approximately 160,000 clones, approximately 90% of them with a count of one. Of the sample, 3% falls within the top ten clones. This specimen was PBMCs, taken at disease progression, from a patient treated with ibrutinib. The receptors shown here come from a human donor with chronic lymphocytic leukemia.

This clone was recorded a few times. This rearrangement joins TRBV7-4 to TRBJ2-7; possible D gene TRBD2, 5 bases. Trimming removed 3 bases from V and 0 bases from J, with 21 bases in between. From germline, CDR1 is SGHVT and CDR2 SQSDAQ. CDR3 length: 18 amino acids. The CDR3 nucleotides are TGTGCCAGCAGCTTGGTGATATTTGACTACCTTTTCTCCTACGAGCAGTACTTC. Amino acid sequence: CASSLVIFDYLFSYEQYF.

The chain is built from TRBV13 and TRBJ1-2; no clear D gene. Germline values: CDR1 PRHDT, CDR2 FYEKMQ (reference sequence). Trimming shortened V by 0 bases and J by 2 bases, and 10 bases separated the two germline ends. This CDR3 contains 15 residues. The CDR3 region is CASSLGKEENYGYTF. CDR3 in DNA: TGTGCCAGCAGCTTAGGGAAGGAGGAAAACTATGGCTACACCTTC.

This chain connects TRBV29-1 to TRBJ2-7, with D possibly matching TRBD1 (6 bases). This CDR3 comprises 14 residues. The ends were cut back, 0 bases at V and 1 base at J, with 10 bases in the middle. Germline CDR1 is SQVTM and CDR2 is ANQGSEA. The CDR3 spells CSVEDPGQSYEQYF. CDR3 bases: TGCAGCGTTGAAGATCCAGGACAGTCCTACGAGCAGTACTTC.

The chain combines TRBV12-5 with TRBJ1-4, with TRBD1 matching over 7 bases. The trim removed 5 bases at V and 5 bases at J, leaving 17 bases unmatched. The CDR3 contains 18 residues. Germline-derived CDR1 and CDR2 are LGHNT and FRNRAP. The CDR3 coding sequence is TGTGCTAGTGGTCCCGGACAGGTTGGTAGGGATAAAAATGAAAAACTGTTTTTT. Its translation: CASGPGQVGRDKNEKLFF. Combining the CDR3 with reference TRBV12-5 and TRBJ1-4 gives the whole variable domain DARVTQTPRHKVTEMGQEVTMRCQPILGHNTVFWYRQTMMQGLELLAYFRNRAPLDDSGMPKDRFSAEMPDATLATLKIQPSEPRDSAVYFCASGPGQVGRDKNEKLFFGSGTQLSVL.

J is TRBJ2-7 and V is TRBV5-6, with D unclear. Germline CDR1 is SGHDT and CDR2 is YYEEEE. V lost 2 bases to trimming and J lost 2 bases, with 5 bases between them. CDR3 length: 12 residues. The CDR3 region has the DNA TGTGCCAGCAGCTTCCATACCTACGAGCAGTACTTC. This codes for CASSFHTYEQYF.

J is TRBJ2-5 and V is TRBV2, with D uncertain. CDR3 length equals 14 residues. The V and J ends lost 5 bases and 5 bases respectively, with 15 bases between them. The V gene's germline CDR1 is SNHLY and CDR2 FYNNEI. The CDR3 DNA reads TGTGCCAGCAGTCCTACGACATATTTGGAGACCCAGTACTTC. It translates to CASSPTTYLETQYF.

The chain joins TRBV30 to TRBJ2-7, with 8 bases fitting TRBD1. Germline V gene sequence: CDR1 GTSNPN, CDR2 SVGIG (reference sequence). The length of the CDR3 is 12 residues. V dropped 3 bases and J dropped 6; count of bases not matched to a gene: 4. The CDR3 here is CAWSRTGGEQYF. The CDR3 DNA reads as TGTGCCTGGAGCAGAACAGGGGGCGAGCAGTACTTC. The full variable domain, its missing parts supplied by reference TRBV30 and TRBJ2-7, is SQTIHQWPATLVQPVGSPLSLECTVEGTSNPNLYWYRQAAGRGLQLLFYSVGIGQISSEVPQNLSASRPQDRQFILSSKKLLLSDSGFYLCAWSRTGGEQYFGPGTRLTVT.

V gene TRBV30 combines with J gene TRBJ2-7; D is perhaps TRBD1 (6 bases). The CDR3 length is 12 residues. The germline CDR1 and CDR2 sequences are GTSNPN and SVGIG (reference sequence). V was clipped by 4 bases and J by 1 base, with 8 bases between them. This CDR3 reads CAWNRDSYEQYF. CDR3 bases: TGTGCCTGGAACAGGGATTCCTACGAGCAGTACTTC. The full variable domain, in which reference TRBV30 and TRBJ2-7 provide the parts outside the CDR3, is SQTIHQWPATLVQPVGSPLSLECTVEGTSNPNLYWYRQAAGRGLQLLFYSVGIGQISSEVPQNLSASRPQDRQFILSSKKLLLSDSGFYLCAWNRDSYEQYFGPGTRLTVT.

The DNA for the CDR3 is TGTGCCAGCAGCGTAGTTAGGACCACTGAAGCTTTCTTT. Its translation: CASSVVRTTEAFF. This chain joins TRBV9 and TRBJ1-1; no clear D gene. The V end was cut by 0 bases, the J end by 4 bases, with 7 bases between. From germline, CDR1 is SGDLS and CDR2 YYNGEE. The length of the CDR3 is 13 residues.

The chain couples TRBV14 to TRBJ2-1, with D hard to call. CDR1 is SGHDN, CDR2 FVKESK, per germline. The ends were cut back, 1 base at V and 4 bases at J, with 5 bases in the middle. The CDR3 has 13 residues. CDR3 residues: CASSQVEYNEQFF. DNA for the CDR3: TGTGCCAGCAGCCAAGTGGAATACAATGAGCAGTTCTTC.

The rearrangement links TRBV20-1 to TRBJ2-1; no reliable D call. V gave up 6 bases and J gave up 3 bases, with 6 bases separating them. The CDR3 is 11 amino acids. CDR1 and CDR2 (germline): DFQATT, SNEGSKA (reference sequence). This chain's CDR3 is CSAENYNEQFF. In DNA, the CDR3 is TGCAGTGCGGAGAACTACAATGAGCAGTTCTTC.

V and J are TRBV11-3 and TRBJ2-7; D possibly uses TRBD1 or TRBD2 (6 bases each). The germline V gene encodes CDR1 SGHNT and CDR2 YENEEA. The CDR3 length is 13 residues. The V gene lost 5 bases and the J gene lost 7 bases, with 15 bases spanning the gap. The CDR3 DNA follows: TGTGCCAGCAGCAGGGACATGGAGGGGGAGCAGTACTTC. Translation gives CASSRDMEGEQYF. The full variable domain, with the rest looked up from reference TRBV11-3 and TRBJ2-7, is EAGVVQSPRYKIIEKKQPVAFWCNPISGHNTLYWYLQNLGQGPELLIRYENEEAVDDSQLPKDRFSAERLKGVDSTLKIQPAELGDSAVYLCASSRDMEGEQYFGPGTRLTVT.

This clone came up a few times. The sample carries other DNA sequences with the same CDR3. The chain is built from TRBV10-3 and TRBJ1-1; 9 bases align to TRBD1. Germline lookup yields CDR1 ENHRY and CDR2 SYGVKD. The V and J ends lost 0 bases and 4 bases, in that order; junction bases with no gene match: 3. The CDR3 is 15 amino acids. CDR3 nucleotide sequence: TGTGCCATCAGTGAGTCGGGACAGGGTGGCACTGAAGCTTTCTTT. Its translation is CAISESGQGGTEAFF.

There are a few counts of this clone. The chain links TRBV9 to TRBJ2-3; D gene unclear. The ends were cut back, 3 bases at V and 4 bases at J, with 9 bases in the middle. CDR1 is SGDLS and CDR2 is YYNGEE in the germline V gene. CDR3 length: 13 residues. CDR3 DNA sequence: TGTGCCAGCAGCGCCGCCTTCCCAGATACGCAGTATTTT. This translates into CASSAAFPDTQYF.

The rearrangement uses TRBV6-5 and TRBJ1-5, with D unclear. Trimming took 1 base from V and 8 from J, leaving 6 bases between them. Germline lookup yields CDR1 MNHEY and CDR2 SVGAGI. This CDR3 comprises 12 residues. The CDR3 here is CASSYLGEPQHF. The CDR3 nucleotides are TGTGCCAGCAGTTACTTAGGAGAGCCCCAGCATTTT.

V gene TRBV7-2 combines with J gene TRBJ2-3; 15 bases agree with TRBD2. The J segment lost 5 bases and the V segment lost 1 base, leaving 7 bases of the junction unmatched. Germline values: CDR1 SGHTA, CDR2 FQGNSA. The CDR3 covers 18 residues. The CDR3 is CASSLVQSGLAGGDTQYF. As DNA, the CDR3 is TGTGCCAGCAGCTTAGTTCAGTCGGGACTAGCGGGAGGAGATACGCAGTATTTT.

This rearrangement joins TRBV11-2 to TRBJ1-1; D is ambiguous. Germline V gene data show CDR1 as SGHAT and CDR2 as FQNNGV. The CDR3 totals 18 residues. Trimming removed 2 bases from V and 0 bases from J, with 19 bases in between. CDR3 sequence: CASSLNGGFRGMNTEAFF. CDR3 nucleotides: TGTGCCAGCAGCTTAAATGGCGGTTTCCGAGGGATGAACACTGAAGCTTTCTTT.

V usage is TRBV27 and J usage is TRBJ1-1, with 7 bases that match TRBD1. V dropped 8 bases and J dropped 11; count of bases not matched to a gene: 11. The germline CDR1 and CDR2 sequences are MNHEY and SMNVEV (reference sequence). The CDR3 consists of 12 residues. The CDR3 bases are TGTGCCAGCGGAACGGAGAGGGGGCGGGCTTTCTTT. It is translated as CASGTERGRAFF.

In its sample, this clone was seen once. V and J are TRBV19 and TRBJ2-3; D gene unclear. Trimming cost V 5 bases and J 1 base, with 13 bases left between them. CDR3 size: 15 residues. Germline CDR1 is LNHDA and CDR2 is SQIVND (reference sequence). The CDR3 loop is CASSEARGRTDTQYF. The CDR3 region has the DNA TGTGCCAGTAGTGAGGCACGCGGTCGCACAGATACGCAGTATTTT.

The chain joins TRBV14 to TRBJ1-4, with 7 bases fitting TRBD1. J lost 7 bases, V lost 0 bases, and 14 bases had no gene match. The length of the CDR3 is 18 residues. Germline CDR1 is SGHDN and CDR2 is FVKESK. The CDR3 DNA follows: TGTGCCAGCAGCCAAGATCCCAGGTGGTCAGGGGGTATTGAAAAACTGTTTTTT. Its translation: CASSQDPRWSGGIEKLFF.

The gene calls are TRBV6-5 and TRBJ2-5; tentative D call: TRBD2 (5 bases). V was pared by 2 bases and J by 5 bases, with 12 bases between. There are 14 residues in the CDR3. CDR1 MNHEY and CDR2 SVGAGI come from the germline V gene. The CDR3: CASSYKVSGETQYF. As DNA, the CDR3 is TGTGCCAGCAGTTACAAGGTTTCGGGGGAGACCCAGTACTTC.